Listed below are T cell receptor beta chains from one sample, sequenced in a study of cytotoxic CD8 clonotypes in ibrutinib-treated CLL. This table comes from immunoSEQ multiplex PCR, and its TCRdb copy is limited to in-frame clones, with some not included. The sample includes some 300,000 clones, 70% to 80% of them seen just once. Sequenced here: PBMCs, sampled before ibrutinib treatment. These receptors came from a human donor with chronic lymphocytic leukemia. Each CDR3 is given with its conserved first and last residue.

TRBV18,CASSPRVDPYGYTF
TRBV6-6,CASSYGGINEQFF
TRBV7-9,CASSLTGGGQETQYF
TRBV30,CAWTNTVDTQYF
TRBV7-4,CASSIDRVDTEAFF
TRBV29-1,CSVQISGIEKLFF
TRBV2,CASSAGQETQYF
TRBV7-2,CASSLEFSGFAGEYEQYF
TRBV6-7,CASSYGAGLTDGYTF
TRBV27,CASSPMRDNWPGDGYTF
TRBV7-9,CASSSSGTGNSVDTQYF
TRBV29-1,CSVEGGTRLPPYEQYF
TRBV28,CASRGVGDTQYF
TRBV4-3,CASSQELGPTDTQYF
TRBV11-2,CASSLVAFYNEQFF
TRBV18,CASSPPVSQETQYF
TRBV10-3,CAIKPIGGALSEAFF
TRBV7-2,CASSLDLSGRFRGEQYF
TRBV30,CAWSVGEKAFF
TRBV19,CASSILDQPQHF
TRBV29-1,CSVDAGDPYEQYF
TRBV18,CASSPASTHEQFF
TRBV19,CASRLAGGRSDTQYF
TRBV18,CASSPQGLAGDSYEQYF
TRBV7-9,CASSPLQEASYEQYF
TRBV27,CASSLPGNKAFF
TRBV11-3,CASSLGTGPVIQYF